The clone carrying this TCR beta chain was counted a few times. These data belong to a study of beta chain features in type 1 diabetes. What was sequenced were expressed TCRB transcripts, since all of the isolated RNA had been reverse transcribed. Produced via immunoSEQ multiplex PCR; TCRdb's table is partial and in-frame only. The sample records roughly 310,000 clones, approximately 9.9% being singletons. The CDR3 sequence is 15 residues long. From germline, CDR1 is MDHEN and CDR2 SYDVKM. V was cut by 3 bases and J by 4 bases, with 16 bases left in between. The TCR sequence derives from a woman aged 30 to 39 in good health. V gene TRBV28 combines with J gene TRBJ2-7, with D perhaps TRBD1 (5 bases). The sample taken for sequencing was naive CD4+ T cells from blood. The CDR3 DNA reads TGTGCCAGCAGTTTTCCCCCGCCCAGGGCATACGAGCAGTACTTC. As protein: CASSFPPPRAYEQYF. Drawing the rest from reference TRBV28 and TRBJ2-7, the complete variable domain is DVKVTQSSRYLVKRTGEKVFLECVQDMDHENMFWYRQDPGLGLRLIYFSYDVKMKEKGDIPEGYSVSREKKERFSLILESASTNQTSMYLCASSFPPPRAYEQYFGPGTRLTVT.